This TCR beta chain is from a study of T-cell reconstitution after alpha-beta-depleted transplantation in children. Overall study results and limits: Surviving thymic progenitors and recipient T cells were the source of high TCRbeta diversity at day 60 in some patients. T cells produced anew were the main source of T-cell counts and diversity one year after transplant. The study reportedly traced alpha-beta T cells about two months after transplant to several hundred expanded graft clones.

The CDR3 length is 15 residues. Germline values: CDR1 SGHVS, CDR2 FQNEAQ. The germline V and J ends were trimmed by 0 bases and 5 bases, with 11 bases remaining between them. Unique molecular identifiers were incorporated when the TCRbeta library was constructed. TCRdb reanalysed the PCR reads using MiXCR and keeps one entry per CDR3 protein. The sample contains some 220,000 distinct CDR3 sequences, approximately 11% of which appear only once. A note on this clonotype: No antigen is known for it.

J is TRBJ1-5 and V is TRBV7-8; no clear D. The sequencing here drew on PBMCs, taken before TCRalphabeta/CD19-depleted stem cell transplant. The TCR was taken from a child in the first two years of life with acute myeloid leukemia, due to receive a stem cell transplant. CDR3 in DNA: TGTGCCAGCAGCTTAGCGGGCGTGGGCTATCAGCCCCAGCATTTT. Translation: CASSLAGVGYQPQHF.